This T cell receptor (beta chain) was captured by sequencing in a study of beta chain features in type 1 diabetes. Expressed TCRB transcripts were sequenced because the entire RNA isolate underwent reverse transcription. The data were produced by immunoSEQ multiplex PCR, yet TCRdb's version contains in-frame clones alone and is incomplete. The data hold hundreds of thousands of clones, with roughly 16% observed a single time. Per the germline V gene, CDR1 is LGHNA and CDR2 is YNFKEQ. The CDR3 covers 17 residues. V lost 5 bases and J 4 bases, leaving 22 bases between the germline ends. The TCR comes from a man younger than 35 in good health. The sequenced material came from naive CD4+ T cells from blood. This chain joins TRBV4-2 and TRBJ2-3; a weak D match, TRBD2 (5 bases). CDR3: CASSSARGLAGADTQYF. The CDR3 DNA is TGTGCCAGCAGCTCAGCAAGAGGGTTAGCAGGCGCAGATACGCAGTATTTT.